This TCR beta chain was recovered during a study of T cell clones after liver transplantation. Here immunoSEQ multiplex PCR was the method, and the copy in TCRdb shows in-frame clones only, minus some. In the table there are about 76,000 clones, approximately 87% of which are singletons. V gave up 0 bases and J gave up 5 bases, with 5 bases separating them. Germline values: CDR1 GTSNPN, CDR2 SVGIG (reference sequence). The CDR3 runs to 12 residues. The sample was CD4+ T cells from blood, taken at the 22-month timepoint. The rearrangement links TRBV30 to TRBJ1-3; D remains unclear. The source of this sequence is a human patient who received a liver transplant. A subset of T cells may come from the graft donor. CDR3 in amino acids: CAWSVPRNTIYF. In nucleotides, the CDR3 is TGTGCCTGGAGTGTGCCCCGAAACACCATATATTTT.